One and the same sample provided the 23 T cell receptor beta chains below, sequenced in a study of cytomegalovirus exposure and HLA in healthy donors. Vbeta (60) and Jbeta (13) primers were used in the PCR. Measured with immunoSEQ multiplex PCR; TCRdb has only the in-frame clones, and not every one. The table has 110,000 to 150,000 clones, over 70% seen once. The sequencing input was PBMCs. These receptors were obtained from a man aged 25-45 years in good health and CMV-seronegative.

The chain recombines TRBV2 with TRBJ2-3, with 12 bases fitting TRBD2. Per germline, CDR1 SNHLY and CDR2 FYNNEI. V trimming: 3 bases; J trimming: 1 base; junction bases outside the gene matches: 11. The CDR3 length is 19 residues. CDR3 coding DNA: TGTGCCAGCAGTGATTATGTGACTAGCGGGGGACGTGGCACAGATACGCAGTATTTT. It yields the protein CASSDYVTSGGRGTDTQYF.

In DNA form, the CDR3 reads TGTGCCAGCAGTTTAACGGGACAGGTGAATCAGCCCCAGCATTTT. Residues: CASSLTGQVNQPQHF. This chain connects TRBV27 to TRBJ1-5; 8 bases match TRBD1. V trimming: 2 bases; J trimming: 4 bases; junction bases outside the gene matches: 4. CDR3 length: 15 residues. Looked up from germline, CDR1 is MNHEY and CDR2 is SMNVEV (reference sequence).

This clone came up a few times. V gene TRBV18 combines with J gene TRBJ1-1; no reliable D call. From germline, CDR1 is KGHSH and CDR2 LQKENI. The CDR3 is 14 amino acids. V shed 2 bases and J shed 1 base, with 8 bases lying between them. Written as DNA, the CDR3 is TGTGCCAGCTCACCAAGAGGCTCGAACACTGAAGCTTTCTTT. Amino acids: CASSPRGSNTEAFF.

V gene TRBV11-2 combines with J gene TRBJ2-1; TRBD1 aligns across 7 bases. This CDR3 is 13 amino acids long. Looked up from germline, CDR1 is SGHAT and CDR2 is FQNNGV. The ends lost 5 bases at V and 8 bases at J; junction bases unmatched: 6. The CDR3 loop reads CASSQTGLDEQFF. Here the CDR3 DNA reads TGTGCCAGCAGCCAGACAGGGCTTGATGAGCAGTTCTTC.

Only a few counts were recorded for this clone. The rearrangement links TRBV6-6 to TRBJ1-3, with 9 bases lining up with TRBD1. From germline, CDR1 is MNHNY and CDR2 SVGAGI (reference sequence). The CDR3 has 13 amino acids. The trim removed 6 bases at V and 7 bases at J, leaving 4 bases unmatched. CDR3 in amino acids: CASRGQGSNTIYF. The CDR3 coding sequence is TGTGCCAGCAGAGGACAGGGGAGCAACACCATATATTTT.

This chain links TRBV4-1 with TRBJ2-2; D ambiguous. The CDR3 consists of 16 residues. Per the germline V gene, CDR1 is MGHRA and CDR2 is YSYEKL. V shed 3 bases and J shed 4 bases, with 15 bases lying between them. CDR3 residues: CASSHARVLSTGELFF. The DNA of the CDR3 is TGCGCCAGCAGCCATGCACGGGTGCTTAGCACCGGGGAGCTGTTTTTT.

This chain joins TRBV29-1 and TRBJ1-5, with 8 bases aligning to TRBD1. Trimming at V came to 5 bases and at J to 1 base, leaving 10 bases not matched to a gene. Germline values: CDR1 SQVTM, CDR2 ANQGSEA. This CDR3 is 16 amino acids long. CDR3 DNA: TGCAGCGTTAGTGGACAGGGCGGTGGGAGCAATCAGCCCCAGCATTTT. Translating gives CSVSGQGGGSNQPQHF.

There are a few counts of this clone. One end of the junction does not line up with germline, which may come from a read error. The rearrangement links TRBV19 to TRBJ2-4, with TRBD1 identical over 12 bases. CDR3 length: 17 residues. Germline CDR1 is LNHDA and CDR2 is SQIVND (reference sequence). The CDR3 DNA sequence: TGTGCCAGTAGTACCAGGCCGGGACAGGGGGCCAAAAACAGTCAGTACTTC. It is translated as CASSTRPGQGAKNSQYF.

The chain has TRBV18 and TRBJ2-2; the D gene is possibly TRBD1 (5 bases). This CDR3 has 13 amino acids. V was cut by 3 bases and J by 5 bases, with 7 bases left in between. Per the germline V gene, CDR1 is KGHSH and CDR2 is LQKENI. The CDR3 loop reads CASSPNRTGELFF. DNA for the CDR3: TGTGCCAGCTCACCTAACAGGACCGGGGAGCTGTTTTTT.

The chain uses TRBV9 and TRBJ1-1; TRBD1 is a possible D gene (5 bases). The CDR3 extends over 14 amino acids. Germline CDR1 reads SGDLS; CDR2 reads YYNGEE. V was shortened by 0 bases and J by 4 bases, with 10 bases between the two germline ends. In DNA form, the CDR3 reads TGTGCCAGCAGCGTAGGACAGTCGAGCACTGAAGCTTTCTTT. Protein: CASSVGQSSTEAFF.

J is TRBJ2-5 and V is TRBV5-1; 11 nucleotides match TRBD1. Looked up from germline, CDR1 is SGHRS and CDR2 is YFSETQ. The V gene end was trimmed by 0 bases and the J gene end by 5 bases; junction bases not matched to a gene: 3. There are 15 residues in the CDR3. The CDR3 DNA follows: TGCGCCAGCAGCTTGGGGACAGGGGGCGCCGAGACCCAGTACTTC. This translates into CASSLGTGGAETQYF.

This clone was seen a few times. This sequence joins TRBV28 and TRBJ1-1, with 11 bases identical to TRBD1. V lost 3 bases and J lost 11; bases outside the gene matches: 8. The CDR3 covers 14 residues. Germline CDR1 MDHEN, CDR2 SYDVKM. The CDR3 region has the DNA TGTGCCAGCAGTTTCCGGGACAGGGGGTATCCGGCTTTCTTT. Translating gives CASSFRDRGYPAFF.

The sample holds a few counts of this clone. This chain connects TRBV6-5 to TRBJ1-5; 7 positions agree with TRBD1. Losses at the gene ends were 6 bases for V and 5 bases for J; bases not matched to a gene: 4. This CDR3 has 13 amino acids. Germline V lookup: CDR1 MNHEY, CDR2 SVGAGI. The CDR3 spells CASSTGVDQPQHF. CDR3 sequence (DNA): TGTGCCAGCAGCACAGGGGTGGATCAGCCCCAGCATTTT.

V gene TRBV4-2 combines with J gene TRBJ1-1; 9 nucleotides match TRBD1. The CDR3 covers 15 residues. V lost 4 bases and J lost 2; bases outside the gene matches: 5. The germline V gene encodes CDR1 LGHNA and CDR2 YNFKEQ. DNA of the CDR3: TGTGCCAGCAGCCTCCGGGACAGGGTCAACACTGAAGCTTTCTTT. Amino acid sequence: CASSLRDRVNTEAFF.

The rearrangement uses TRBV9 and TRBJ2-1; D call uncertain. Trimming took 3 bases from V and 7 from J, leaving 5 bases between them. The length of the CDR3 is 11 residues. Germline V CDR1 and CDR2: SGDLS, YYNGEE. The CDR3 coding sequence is TGTGCCAGCAGCGAGAGGAATGAGCAGTTCTTC. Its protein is CASSERNEQFF.

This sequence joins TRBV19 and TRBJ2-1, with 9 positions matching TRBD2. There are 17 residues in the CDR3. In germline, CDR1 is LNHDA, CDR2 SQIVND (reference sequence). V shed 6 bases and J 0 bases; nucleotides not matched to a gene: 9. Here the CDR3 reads CASRSAGTSSSYNEQFF. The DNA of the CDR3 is TGTGCCAGTAGATCCGCGGGGACTAGCAGCTCCTACAATGAGCAGTTCTTC. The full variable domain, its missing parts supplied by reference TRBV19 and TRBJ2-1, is DGGITQSPKYLFRKEGQNVTLSCEQNLNHDAMYWYRQDPGQGLRLIYYSQIVNDFQKGDIAEGYSVSREKKESFPLTVTSAQKNPTAFYLCASRSAGTSSSYNEQFFGPGTRLTVL.

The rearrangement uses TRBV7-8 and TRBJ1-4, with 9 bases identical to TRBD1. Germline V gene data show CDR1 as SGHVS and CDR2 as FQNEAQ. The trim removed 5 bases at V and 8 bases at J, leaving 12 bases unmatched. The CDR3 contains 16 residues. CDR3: CASSPYSGQGGEKLFF. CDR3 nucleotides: TGTGCCAGCAGCCCCTACTCGGGACAGGGAGGAGAAAAACTGTTTTTT.

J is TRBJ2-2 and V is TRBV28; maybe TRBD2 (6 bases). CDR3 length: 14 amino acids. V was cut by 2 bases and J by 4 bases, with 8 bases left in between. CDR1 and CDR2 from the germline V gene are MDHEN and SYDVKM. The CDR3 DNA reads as TGTGCCAGCAGTTTAGGGACTGGCACCGGGGAGCTGTTTTTT. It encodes CASSLGTGTGELFF.

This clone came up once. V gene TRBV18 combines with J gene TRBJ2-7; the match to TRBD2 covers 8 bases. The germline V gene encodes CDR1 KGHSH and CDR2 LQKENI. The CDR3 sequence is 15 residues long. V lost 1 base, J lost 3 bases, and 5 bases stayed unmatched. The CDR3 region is CASSPLGGRNYEQYF. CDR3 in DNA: TGTGCCAGCTCACCACTGGGCGGGAGGAACTACGAGCAGTACTTC.

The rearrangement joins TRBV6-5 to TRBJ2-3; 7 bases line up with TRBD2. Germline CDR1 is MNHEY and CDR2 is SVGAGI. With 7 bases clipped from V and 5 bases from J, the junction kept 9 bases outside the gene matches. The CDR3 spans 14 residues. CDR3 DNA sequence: TGTGCCAGCACCAAGACGGGGGGAGGAGATACGCAGTATTTT. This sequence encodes CASTKTGGGDTQYF.

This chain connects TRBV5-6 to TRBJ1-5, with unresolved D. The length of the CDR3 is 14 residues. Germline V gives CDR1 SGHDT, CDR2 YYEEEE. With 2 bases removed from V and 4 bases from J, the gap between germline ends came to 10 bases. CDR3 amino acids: CASSFRQTNQPQHF. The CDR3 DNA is TGTGCCAGCAGCTTTAGGCAGACTAATCAGCCCCAGCATTTT.

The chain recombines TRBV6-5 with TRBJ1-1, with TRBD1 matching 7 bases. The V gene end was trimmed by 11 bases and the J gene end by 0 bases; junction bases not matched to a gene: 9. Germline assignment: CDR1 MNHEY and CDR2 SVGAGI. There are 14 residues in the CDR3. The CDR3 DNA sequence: TGTGCCGTTCGGGACAGTGAGATGAACACTGAAGCTTTCTTT. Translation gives CAVRDSEMNTEAFF.

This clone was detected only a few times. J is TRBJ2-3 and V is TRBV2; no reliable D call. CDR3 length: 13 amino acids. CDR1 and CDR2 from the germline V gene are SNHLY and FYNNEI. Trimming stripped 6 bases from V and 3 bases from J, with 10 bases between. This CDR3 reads CASSDPGTDTQYF. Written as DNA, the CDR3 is TGTGCCAGCAGCGATCCAGGTACAGATACGCAGTATTTT. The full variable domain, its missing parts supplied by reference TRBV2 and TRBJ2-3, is EPEVTQTPSHQVTQMGQEVILRCVPISNHLYFYWYRQILGQKVEFLVSFYNNEISEKSEIFDDQFSVERPDGSNFTLKIRSTKLEDSAMYFCASSDPGTDTQYFGPGTRLTVL.